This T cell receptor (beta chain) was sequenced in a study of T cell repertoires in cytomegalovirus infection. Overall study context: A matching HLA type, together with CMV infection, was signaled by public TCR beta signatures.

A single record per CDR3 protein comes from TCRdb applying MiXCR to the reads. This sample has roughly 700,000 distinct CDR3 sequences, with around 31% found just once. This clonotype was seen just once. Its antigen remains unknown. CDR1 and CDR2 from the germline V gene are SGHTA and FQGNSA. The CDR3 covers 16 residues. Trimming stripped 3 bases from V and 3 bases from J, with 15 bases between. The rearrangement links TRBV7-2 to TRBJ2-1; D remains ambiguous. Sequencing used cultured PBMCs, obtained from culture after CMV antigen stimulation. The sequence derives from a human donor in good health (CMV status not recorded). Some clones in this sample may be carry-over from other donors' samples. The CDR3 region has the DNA TGTGCCAGCAGCTTCGGAGCCTCGGCCCTCTACAATGAGCAGTTCTTC. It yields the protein CASSFGASALYNEQFF.